This TCR beta chain was found in a study of blood T cell repertoires in COVID-19. The assay was immunoSEQ multiplex PCR, and TCRdb's table has in-frame clones only and misses some. Seen here are some 380,000 clones, over 75% observed once, and the top ten hold approximately 1.2%. Participants came from some 23 US areas, aged about 18 to 90 years. This CDR3 comprises 15 residues. The V and J ends lost 2 bases and 3 bases, in that order; junction bases with no gene match: 7. Germline V gene sequence: CDR1 MGHRA, CDR2 YSYEKL. Sequenced: PBMCs or T cells enriched from blood (not recorded which). The sequence was obtained from a man aged 25-45 years who had recovered from COVID-19. The chain joins TRBV4-1 to TRBJ2-7; TRBD1 matches at 7 bases. The CDR3 spells CASSQIQGVRYEQYF. The CDR3 DNA reads as TGCGCCAGCAGCCAAATCCAGGGGGTACGCTACGAGCAGTACTTC.